This T cell receptor beta chain was sequenced during a study of control samples from healthy donors and cancer patients. V shed 7 bases, J shed 4 bases, and the junction held 1 base outside the gene matches. Germline V lookup: CDR1 MGHDK, CDR2 SYGVNS. This CDR3 spans 12 amino acids. Using immunoSEQ multiplex PCR, the repertoire was profiled, and TCRdb retains in-frame clones only, with some absent. This sample has some 51,000 clones, with around 96% found just once. Sequenced input: blood. The rearrangement uses TRBV25-1 and TRBJ1-2, with 9 bases lining up with TRBD1. The clonotype originates from a woman aged 18 to 35 in good health. The CDR3 DNA reads TGTGCCAGCAAGACAGGGGGCTATGGCTACACCTTC. Amino acid sequence: CASKTGGYGYTF.